The 23 T cell receptor beta chains below all came from one sample that was sequenced in a study of circulating CD8 cells and anti-PD-1 response in melanoma. Live CD3+CD8+TCRalphabeta+ cells were sorted into four subsets by PD-1 and/or TIGIT. The QIAseq Immune Repertoire TCR panel built the libraries from roughly 16 ng of total RNA. MiXCR was run by TCRdb on the reads, yielding one entry per CDR3 protein. Of under 650 distinct CDR3 sequences listed, about 5.7% are singletons. The source material was CD8+ T cells from PBMCs, sampled at baseline or after one month of anti-PD-1 therapy (not recorded which). These receptors all stem from a human donor with melanoma.

By sample share, this clonotype is large. V usage is TRBV19 and J usage is TRBJ1-5; maybe TRBD1 (5 bases). Trimming cost V 10 bases and J 4 bases, with 14 bases left between them. In germline, CDR1 is LNHDA, CDR2 SQIVND (reference sequence). CDR3 length equals 13 residues. The CDR3 is CATLHGGNQPQHF. CDR3 nucleotide sequence: TGTGCCACCCTGCATGGGGGGAATCAGCCCCAGCATTTT.

This clonotype ranks as large (0.1 to 1%). Here the CDR3 DNA reads TGTGCCAGCAGCCTAACTAGCGGGGGGTTAGGTGAGCAGTTCTTC. The encoded protein is CASSLTSGGLGEQFF. The V and J genes are TRBV3-1 and TRBJ2-1; TRBD2 aligns across 12 bases. The CDR3 has 15 amino acids. Trimming took 4 bases from V and 9 from J; bases not matched to a gene: 7. Germline V lookup: CDR1 LGHDT, CDR2 YNNKEL (reference sequence).

This clonotype ranks as large. A junction end diverges from the germline sequence, so it may reflect a read error. The chain combines TRBV4-3 with TRBJ2-7; the D gene is possibly TRBD2 (6 bases). The length of the CDR3 is 16 residues. Germline CDR1 reads LGHNA; CDR2 reads YSLEER. The CDR3 DNA follows: TGCTCCAGCAGCCAAGATTCAGGTGGACTACGAGCGGAGCAGTACTTC. It yields the protein CSSSQDSGGLRAEQYF.

With regard to this clonotype: A read error is possible here, since a much larger clone lies one base away. The V and J genes are TRBV5-5 and TRBJ2-4; D not resolved. The V gene lost 6 bases and the J gene lost 2 bases, with 12 bases spanning the gap. The germline V gene encodes CDR1 SGHKS and CDR2 YYEKEE (reference sequence). The CDR3 has 14 residues. CDR3 sequence (DNA): TGTGCCAGCACTTGGGTACCCTCCAAAAACATTCAGTACTTC. This sequence encodes CASTWVPSKNIQYF.

Within the sample, this clonotype is large. The chain joins TRBV29-1 to TRBJ2-1; the match to TRBD2 covers 14 bases. CDR1 and CDR2 (germline): SQVTM, ANQGSEA. The CDR3 is 15 amino acids. V trimming: 1 base; J trimming: 8 bases; junction bases outside the gene matches: 4. For the CDR3, the DNA is TGCAGCGTTGAAGGACTAGCGGGGGGGGACTATGAGCAGTTCTTC. Protein: CSVEGLAGGDYEQFF.

Here the CDR3 reads CASQKGVAEQFF. The CDR3 region has the DNA TGTGCCAGCCAAAAGGGCGTTGCGGAGCAGTTCTTC. The chain combines TRBV28 with TRBJ2-1; D call uncertain. Trimming left V 8 bases short and J 10 bases short, with 15 bases between. Germline V gives CDR1 MDHEN, CDR2 SYDVKM. CDR3 length: 12 amino acids.

This clonotype is deemed large. The V call is TRBV7-2, the J call TRBJ2-7; 11 positions match TRBD2. CDR1 SGHTA and CDR2 FQGNSA come from the germline V gene. V lost 6 bases, J lost 1 base, and 11 bases stayed unmatched. The CDR3 totals 17 residues. The CDR3, as DNA: TGTGCCAGCAGAGCCGCTGCTAGCGGGGGGCCTTCCTACGAGCAGTACTTC. Amino acids: CASRAAASGGPSYEQYF.

By proportion, this clonotype is large. The rearrangement joins TRBV7-2 to TRBJ2-7; TRBD2 matches 10 bases. The CDR3 totals 14 residues. CDR1 is SGHTA, CDR2 FQGNSA, per germline. Trimming took 5 bases from V and 7 from J; bases not matched to a gene: 8. CDR3 sequence reads: CASSALAGALEQYF. The CDR3 DNA sequence: TGTGCCAGCAGCGCCCTAGCGGGGGCTTTAGAGCAGTACTTC.

By frequency in the sample, this clonotype is large (0.1 to 1%). The chain couples TRBV4-3 to TRBJ2-7; TRBD2 is a possible D gene (5 bases). The CDR3 is 16 residues long. Per the germline V gene, CDR1 is LGHNA and CDR2 is YSLEER. With 1 base removed from V and 2 bases from J, the gap between germline ends came to 15 bases. The CDR3 region is CASSQALAFDPYEQYF. CDR3 DNA sequence: TGCGCCAGCAGCCAAGCTCTAGCCTTTGACCCCTACGAGCAGTACTTC.

This clonotype came up a few times. A read error is possible here, since a much larger clone lies one base away. The J gene is TRBJ2-5, the V gene TRBV29-1, with D hard to call. The V end was cut by 7 bases, the J end by 4 bases, with 13 bases between. This CDR3 spans 12 amino acids. Germline-derived CDR1 and CDR2 are SQVTM and ANQGSEA. As DNA, the CDR3 is TGCAGCGGTGTAACCATGGGAGAGACCCAGTACTTC. It codes for CSGVTMGETQYF.

In its sample, this clonotype is medium-sized. The chain is built from TRBV27 and TRBJ2-3; 8 nucleotides match TRBD2. The trim removed 6 bases at V and 0 bases at J, leaving 8 bases unmatched. Germline values: CDR1 MNHEY, CDR2 SMNVEV (reference sequence). The CDR3 contains 16 residues. CDR3 nucleotides: TGTGCCAGCAGCGATAGCGGGGCAGCTAGCACAGATACGCAGTATTTT. Protein: CASSDSGAASTDTQYF.

By share, this clonotype ranks as large. The chain joins TRBV27 to TRBJ2-2; D call uncertain. Germline values: CDR1 MNHEY, CDR2 SMNVEV (reference sequence). The CDR3 has 17 residues. Trimming shortened V by 2 bases and J by 0 bases, and 13 bases separated the two germline ends. The CDR3 DNA reads TGTGCCAGCAGTTTACGTTTCGGTCAGCCGAACACCGGGGAGCTGTTTTTT. This codes for CASSLRFGQPNTGELFF.

This clonotype is large. The rearrangement joins TRBV7-2 to TRBJ2-4; D gene uncertain. CDR1 and CDR2 from the germline V gene are SGHTA and FQGNSA. CDR3 length: 16 amino acids. Between the trimmed V and J ends, which lost 5 bases and 1 base, there was a span of 15 bases. DNA of the CDR3: TGTGCCAGCAGCACTGTGCCGGGTGGGGCCAAAAACATTCAGTACTTC. Its protein is CASSTVPGGAKNIQYF. Full variable domain (rest looked up from reference TRBV7-2 and TRBJ2-4): GAGVSQSPSNKVTEKGKDVELRCDPISGHTALYWYRQSLGQGLEFLIYFQGNSAPDKSGLPSDRFSAERTGGSVSTLTIQRTQQEDSAVYLCASSTVPGGAKNIQYFGAGTRLSVL.

This clonotype is labeled as large (0.1 to 1%). The V call is TRBV2, the J call TRBJ2-1; 15 nucleotides align to TRBD2. This CDR3 region has 20 residues. CDR1 is SNHLY and CDR2 is FYNNEI in the germline V gene. The J segment lost 7 bases and the V segment lost 2 bases, leaving 15 bases of the junction unmatched. CDR3 nucleotides: TGTGCCAGCAGTGAATTTAGTGGACTAGCGGGGGGGCCGACGCGGAATGAGCAGTTCTTC. It is translated as CASSEFSGLAGGPTRNEQFF. The full variable domain, rest sourced from reference TRBV2 and TRBJ2-1, is EPEVTQTPSHQVTQMGQEVILRCVPISNHLYFYWYRQILGQKVEFLVSFYNNEISEKSEIFDDQFSVERPDGSNFTLKIRSTKLEDSAMYFCASSEFSGLAGGPTRNEQFFGPGTRLTVL.

This clonotype qualifies as large. The chain joins TRBV25-1 to TRBJ2-2, with D possibly being TRBD1 (6 bases). Looked up from germline, CDR1 is MGHDK and CDR2 is SYGVNS. The germline V and J ends were trimmed by 8 bases and 7 bases, with 11 bases remaining between them. The CDR3 totals 12 residues. The CDR3 loop is CASEQGIGELFF. In DNA, the CDR3 is TGTGCCAGCGAACAGGGTATCGGGGAGCTGTTTTTT.

This clonotype is large within its sample. The CDR3 coding sequence is TGTGCCACCAGTGATTTGGGCGGGGGCCGGAGCACAGATACGCAGTATTTT. Protein product: CATSDLGGGRSTDTQYF. This chain links TRBV24-1 with TRBJ2-3, with D perhaps TRBD2 (7 bases). The CDR3 runs to 17 residues. The germline CDR1 and CDR2 sequences are KGHDR and SFDVKD. The germline V and J ends were trimmed by 0 bases and 0 bases, with 12 bases remaining between them.

In this sample, this clonotype is large. V gene TRBV7-3 combines with J gene TRBJ2-5, with D perhaps TRBD1 (6 bases). This CDR3 spans 14 amino acids. Trimming shortened V by 5 bases and J by 5 bases, and 15 bases separated the two germline ends. Germline loops: CDR1 SGHTA, CDR2 FQGTGA. The CDR3 spells CASSPRGTRETQYF. As DNA, the CDR3 is TGTGCCAGCAGCCCGAGGGGGACACGCGAGACCCAGTACTTC.

This clonotype is large within its sample. In DNA, the CDR3 is TGTGCCAGTAGTATCGCGGGGGCAAACACTGAAGCTTTCTTT. Its translation is CASSIAGANTEAFF. The rearrangement links TRBV19 to TRBJ1-1; D possibly corresponds to TRBD1 (6 bases). V gave up 3 bases and J gave up 2 bases, with 10 bases separating them. This CDR3 is 14 amino acids long. Germline loops: CDR1 LNHDA, CDR2 SQIVND (reference sequence).

In its sample, this clonotype ranks as large. This chain uses TRBV12-3 or TRBV12-4 with TRBJ2-2; D remains unclear. The V and J ends lost 3 bases and 3 bases respectively, with 8 bases between them. CDR3 length: 14 amino acids. The CDR3 bases are TGTGCCAGCAGTTTGAGGCAGTACACCGGGGAGCTGTTTTTT. Encoded protein: CASSLRQYTGELFF.

This clonotype ranks as large. The chain is built from TRBV7-2 and TRBJ2-1; 7 bases agree with TRBD1. V was clipped by 5 bases and J by 3 bases; unmatched bases: 10. CDR1 is SGHTA, CDR2 FQGNSA, per germline. This CDR3 spans 16 amino acids. CDR3 residues: CASSARDRSFYNEQFF. The CDR3 DNA reads TGTGCCAGCAGCGCCCGGGACAGAAGTTTCTACAATGAGCAGTTCTTC.

In its sample, this clonotype is large. The chain employs TRBV24-1 and TRBJ2-1, with D perhaps matching TRBD2 (6 bases). The CDR3 loop spans 15 amino acids. The germline V and J ends were trimmed by 0 bases and 8 bases, with 13 bases remaining between them. Per germline, CDR1 KGHDR and CDR2 SFDVKD. Here the CDR3 DNA reads TGTGCCACCAGTGATTTGGGGCTAGCGTTGGATGAGCAGTTCTTC. It yields the protein CATSDLGLALDEQFF.

This clonotype was seen a single time. This rearrangement joins TRBV27 to TRBJ2-7; 8 positions match TRBD2. CDR1 is MNHEY, CDR2 SMNVEV, per germline (reference sequence). J lost 8 bases, V lost 4 bases, and 10 bases had no gene match. The CDR3 is 14 amino acids. The CDR3 region is CASSSSSGGYKQYF. CDR3 nucleotide sequence: TGTGCCAGCAGTTCTTCCAGCGGGGGTTACAAGCAGTACTTC.

This clonotype was counted a few times. The chain employs TRBV19 and TRBJ2-1, with 10 bases fitting TRBD2. The CDR3 length is 13 residues. Losses at the gene ends were 10 bases for V and 3 bases for J; bases not matched to a gene: 3. Looked up from germline, CDR1 is LNHDA and CDR2 is SQIVND (reference sequence). This chain's CDR3 is CATASGGYNEQFF. The CDR3 DNA reads as TGTGCCACCGCTAGCGGGGGCTACAATGAGCAGTTCTTC.